This entry is about one TCR beta chain. The target antigen is unknown. The sample comes from a study of monozygotic twins with inflammatory bowel disease. Findings of the study overall: Lower sharing of clonotypes with other individuals was seen in IBD patients than in healthy twins. This was most marked in patients showing signs of disease activity.

TCRdb re-analyzed the 5' RACE reads; it lists each CDR3 protein once, without DNA. Reported are approximately 210,000 distinct CDR3 sequences; the ten largest clones contain under 8.5%. Specimen: blood. The sequence derives from a human donor with ulcerative colitis or Crohn's disease, or a healthy co-twin of an affected twin (not recorded which).

This CDR3 reads CASSLQTGPYGYTF. The genes are TRBV12-3 or TRBV12-4 and TRBJ1-2; without DNA, the TCRdb call of TRBD1 cannot be checked. This CDR3 is 14 amino acids long.